This TCR beta chain was identified during a study of blood T cell repertoires in COVID-19. Germline CDR1 MNHNS, CDR2 SASEGT. Trimming took 1 base from V and 1 from J; bases not matched to a gene: 12. The CDR3 consists of 18 residues. Under the authors' procedure: From reference gene primer amplification, estimates of nucleated cell counts were derived. Data came from immunoSEQ multiplex PCR; TCRdb stores just in-frame clones and leaves some out. V and J calls and clone size are copied from that table; D and trimming were computed from the DNA. The table records approximately 240,000 clones, 70% to 90% of them present only once.

The sequencing sample was made of peripheral blood. The gene calls are TRBV6-1 and TRBJ1-1, with 7 positions matching TRBD1. This TCR came from a woman aged 40 to 50 who had recovered from COVID-19. The CDR3 bases are TGTGCCAGCAGTGAAGTCCCTCCCGCACAGGGGAAGAACACTGAAGCTTTCTTT. It codes for CASSEVPPAQGKNTEAFF.